These T cell receptor beta chains were read from a single sample in a study of cytomegalovirus exposure and HLA in healthy donors. Measured with immunoSEQ multiplex PCR; TCRdb has only the in-frame clones, and not every one. The sample lists approximately 59,000 clones; 65% to 80% were seen once. Input material: PBMCs. Receptors originate from a middle-aged man in good health and CMV-seropositive. The CDR3 runs from the conserved cysteine through the conserved F or W. D genes are given only for firm matches.

j_call: TRBJ2-3
d_call: TRBD1
v_call: TRBV6-1
cdr3_length: 16
cdr3_aa: CASSEAQGVSTDTQYF

j_call: TRBJ1-5
d_call: TRBD1
v_call: TRBV10-3
cdr3_length: 16
cdr3_aa: CAIAEGRQGSNQPQHF

j_call: TRBJ2-5
d_call: TRBD1
v_call: TRBV4-1
cdr3_length: 14
cdr3_aa: CASSQGDRQETQYF

j_call: TRBJ1-5
d_call: NA
v_call: TRBV6-5
cdr3_length: 13
cdr3_aa: CASSYSTGQPQHF

j_call: TRBJ2-7
d_call: NA
v_call: TRBV7-9
cdr3_length: 14
cdr3_aa: CASVRQASSYEQYF

j_call: TRBJ2-1
d_call: NA
v_call: TRBV14
cdr3_length: 16
cdr3_aa: CASSSSRQGRANEQFF

j_call: TRBJ1-1
d_call: TRBD1
v_call: TRBV4-3
cdr3_length: 19
cdr3_aa: CASSQDLTGTGPGNTEAFF

j_call: TRBJ1-4
d_call: TRBD1
v_call: TRBV5-1
cdr3_length: 14
cdr3_aa: CASRFGQGREKLFF

j_call: TRBJ2-7
d_call: TRBD2
v_call: TRBV4-1
cdr3_length: 16
cdr3_aa: CASSQEGLAGFYEQYF

j_call: TRBJ1-1
d_call: NA
v_call: TRBV9
cdr3_length: 14
cdr3_aa: CASSVGDRPTEAFF

j_call: TRBJ2-2
d_call: NA
v_call: TRBV5-5
cdr3_length: 16
cdr3_aa: CASSLGPALNTGELFF

j_call: TRBJ2-5
d_call: NA
v_call: TRBV20-1
cdr3_length: 11
cdr3_aa: CSSGEQETQYF

j_call: TRBJ1-1
d_call: NA
v_call: TRBV6-5
cdr3_length: 15
cdr3_aa: CAALILGHPHTEAFF

j_call: TRBJ1-1
d_call: NA
v_call: TRBV7-8
cdr3_length: 12
cdr3_aa: CASILGGTEAFF